This T cell receptor (beta chain) appears in the sequencing data of a study of blood T cell repertoires in COVID-19. Study summary: Donors in the United States, Italy and Spain gave samples during acute or convalescent COVID-19. Nucleic acid was either cDNA or gDNA, and it came from T cells, B-cell-depleted T cells, or PBMCs.

Trimming took 3 bases from V and 6 from J, leaving 18 bases between them. Germline-derived CDR1 and CDR2 are LGHDT and YNNKEL (reference sequence). The CDR3 totals 17 residues. Original methodology: Estimates of nucleated cell counts were drawn from the amplification of reference gene primers. Repertoires were generated with immunoSEQ multiplex PCR, while TCRdb's copy carries only in-frame clones and drops some. That table is the source of V, J and clone size, and D and trimming were worked out from the DNA. This sample has over 250,000 clones; under 90% occur once, and the top ten carry approximately 2.2%.

Sequenced material: peripheral blood. This sequence originates from a man between 50 and 59 years old with acute or convalescent COVID-19. This rearrangement joins TRBV3-1 (or the pseudogene TRBV3-2) to TRBJ1-6; weak D call: TRBD1 (6 bases). CDR3 loop: CASSHSSIGQLNSPLHF. The CDR3 DNA follows: TGTGCCAGCAGCCACTCATCCATCGGACAGCTTAATTCACCCCTCCACTTT.